This T cell receptor beta chain was sequenced in a study of CD8+CD57+ T cells in acquired aplastic anemia. TCR beta VDJ and CDR3 profiles were obtained from a genomic DNA template. TCRdb re-analysed the reads in MiXCR, keeping a single row per CDR3 protein. This sample has some 170,000 distinct CDR3 sequences, with nearly 65% found just once. CDR3 length equals 16 residues. J gave up 5 bases and V 2 bases, and 6 bases lay outside the gene matches. Germline-derived CDR1 and CDR2 are SGHVS and FNYEAQ. CD8+CD57+ cell expansion, shown by flow cytometry, had occurred in the patients selected for sequencing.

The sequence was collected from a human donor with aplastic anemia. The rearrangement links TRBV7-6 to TRBJ2-7, with TRBD2 identical over 13 bases. Sequencing input: sorted CD4+, CD8+, or CD8+CD57+ T cells (not recorded which) from PBMCs. CDR3 amino acids: CASSLWGTSGTHEQYF. The CDR3 region has the DNA TGTGCCAGCAGCTTATGGGGGACTAGCGGGACCCACGAGCAGTACTTC. The full variable domain, rest sourced from reference TRBV7-6 and TRBJ2-7, is GAGVSQSPRYKVTKRGQDVALRCDPISGHVSLYWYRQALGQGPEFLTYFNYEAQQDKSGLPNDRFSAERPEGSISTLTIQRTEQRDSAMYRCASSLWGTSGTHEQYFGPGTRLTVT.